This T cell receptor (beta chain) emerged from a study of blood T cell repertoires in COVID-19. The V and J ends lost 9 bases and 4 bases respectively, with 19 bases between them. This CDR3 is 14 amino acids long. Germline values: CDR1 SGDLS, CDR2 YYNGEE. Sequencing was performed with immunoSEQ multiplex PCR; in TCRdb, only in-frame clones are kept and a portion is missing. Altogether over 200,000 clones are present, 86% being singletons, with the ten largest covering around 4.5%. Sequenced material: PBMCs or T cells enriched from blood (not recorded which). The clonotype originates from a woman aged 30 to 39 who had been exposed to COVID-19. The chain is built from TRBV9 and TRBJ1-2; D unclear. The CDR3 bases are TGTGCCACCACACCAGAAGACTCTCCCTATGGCTACACCTTC. This encodes CATTPEDSPYGYTF.